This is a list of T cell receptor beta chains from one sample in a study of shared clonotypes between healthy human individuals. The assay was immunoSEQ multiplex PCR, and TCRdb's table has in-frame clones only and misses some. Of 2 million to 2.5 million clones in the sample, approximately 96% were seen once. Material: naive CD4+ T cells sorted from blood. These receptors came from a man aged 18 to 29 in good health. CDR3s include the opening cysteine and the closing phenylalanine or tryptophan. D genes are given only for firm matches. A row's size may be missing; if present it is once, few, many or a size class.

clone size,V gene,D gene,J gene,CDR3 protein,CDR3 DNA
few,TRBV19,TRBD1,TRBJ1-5,CASALDRGRSNQPQHF,TGTGCCAGCGCCTTGGACAGGGGGCGCAGCAATCAGCCCCAGCATTTT
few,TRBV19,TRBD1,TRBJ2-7,CASSVAGGYEQYF,TGTGCCAGTAGTGTCGCAGGGGGCTACGAGCAGTACTTC
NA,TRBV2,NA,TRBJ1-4,CASTHEGLSEKLFF,TGTGCCAGCACCCATGAGGGGCTATCAGAAAAACTGTTTTTT
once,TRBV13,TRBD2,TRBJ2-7,CASSIGTSGRVYEQYF,TGTGCCAGCAGCATTGGGACTAGCGGGAGGGTCTACGAGCAGTACTTC
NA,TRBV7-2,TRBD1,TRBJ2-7,CASSLGTGGSYEQYF,TGTGCCAGCAGCTTAGGGACAGGGGGCTCCTACGAGCAGTACTTC
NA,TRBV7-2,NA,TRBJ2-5,CASSLNMKTQYF,TGTGCCAGCAGCTTAAATATGAAGACCCAGTACTTC
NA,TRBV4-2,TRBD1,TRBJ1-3,CASSYSGTGLAFSGNTIYF,TGTGCCAGCAGCTATTCCGGGACAGGACTTGCGTTCTCTGGAAACACCATATATTTT
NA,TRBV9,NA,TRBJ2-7,CASSPRGLVGIYEQYF,TGTGCCAGCAGCCCAAGAGGTCTAGTGGGTATCTACGAGCAGTACTTC
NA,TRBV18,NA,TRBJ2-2,CASSEVMLGGVDTGELFF,TGTGCCAGCTCTGAAGTTATGCTAGGAGGCGTCGACACCGGGGAGCTGTTTTTT
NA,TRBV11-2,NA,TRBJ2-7,CASSLLGASYEQYF,TGTGCCAGCAGCTTATTGGGGGCCTCCTACGAGCAGTACTTC
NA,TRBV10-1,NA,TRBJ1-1,CASSEHARPDTEAFF,TGCGCCAGCAGTGAACACGCGCGTCCAGACACTGAAGCTTTCTTT
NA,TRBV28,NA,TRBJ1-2,CASSLQRGVGYTF,TGTGCCAGCAGTCTCCAACGAGGGGTTGGCTACACCTTC
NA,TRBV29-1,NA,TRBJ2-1,CSVAGTPGNEQFF,TGCAGCGTCGCCGGGACTCCGGGAAATGAGCAGTTCTTC
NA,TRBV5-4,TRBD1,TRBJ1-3,CASSFGTGAGNTIYF,TGTGCCAGCAGCTTCGGTACAGGGGCTGGAAACACCATATATTTT
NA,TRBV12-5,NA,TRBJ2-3,CASGSLGTDTQYF,TGTGCTAGTGGTTCCCTTGGCACAGATACGCAGTATTTT
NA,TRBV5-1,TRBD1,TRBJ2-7,CASSLEDREIYEQYF,TGCGCCAGCAGCTTGGAGGACAGGGAGATCTACGAGCAGTACTTC
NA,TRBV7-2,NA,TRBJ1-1,CASSSRRGASEAFF,TGTGCCAGCAGCTCGCGTCGTGGCGCAAGTGAAGCTTTCTTT
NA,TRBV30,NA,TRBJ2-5,CAWSVTGTYQETQYF,TGTGCCTGGAGTGTCACCGGGACATACCAAGAGACCCAGTACTTC
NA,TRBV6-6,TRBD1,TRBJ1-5,CASSGTGIQPQHF,TGTGCCAGCAGCGGGACAGGGATCCAGCCCCAGCATTTT
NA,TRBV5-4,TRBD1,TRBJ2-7,CASSRTGGQGSYEQYF,TGTGCCAGCAGCCGGACGGGGGGACAGGGGAGCTACGAGCAGTACTTC
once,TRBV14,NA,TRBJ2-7,CASSQYERQYF,TGTGCCAGCAGCCAATACGAGAGGCAGTACTTC
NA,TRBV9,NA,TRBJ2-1,CASSVEAGVYNEQFF,TGTGCCAGCAGCGTAGAAGCGGGCGTTTACAATGAGCAGTTCTTC
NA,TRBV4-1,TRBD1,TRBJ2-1,CASRRTGGINEQFF,TGCGCCAGCAGAAGGACAGGGGGCATAAATGAGCAGTTCTTC
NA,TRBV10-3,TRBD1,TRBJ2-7,CAISESTQGSEQYF,TGTGCCATCAGTGAGTCGACACAGGGGAGCGAGCAGTACTTC
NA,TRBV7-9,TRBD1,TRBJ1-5,CASSSSPDRGAQPQHF,TGTGCCAGCAGTTCTTCTCCGGACAGGGGGGCGCAGCCCCAGCATTTT
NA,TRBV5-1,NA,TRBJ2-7,CASSHQGSYEQYF,TGCGCCAGCAGCCACCAGGGTTCCTACGAGCAGTACTTC
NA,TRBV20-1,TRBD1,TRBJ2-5,CSATGEETQYF,TGCAGTGCAACAGGGGAAGAGACCCAGTACTTC
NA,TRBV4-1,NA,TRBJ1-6,CASSQDSGTLSYNSPLHF,TGCGCCAGCAGCCAAGATTCGGGCACCCTCTCCTATAATTCACCCCTCCACTTT
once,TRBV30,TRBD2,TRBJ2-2,CAWSGLAGITGELFF,TGTGCCTGGAGTGGGCTAGCGGGTATCACCGGGGAGCTGTTTTTT
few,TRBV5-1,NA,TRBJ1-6,CASSLAGSSYNSPLHF,TGCGCCAGCAGCTTGGCAGGGAGCTCCTATAATTCACCCCTCCACTTT
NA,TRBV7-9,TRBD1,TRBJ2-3,CASSLEGAVDTQYF,TGTGCCAGCAGCTTAGAGGGGGCCGTAGATACGCAGTATTTT
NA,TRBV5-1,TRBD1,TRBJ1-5,CASSRDSSNQPQHF,TGCGCCAGCAGCCGGGACAGTTCCAATCAGCCCCAGCATTTT
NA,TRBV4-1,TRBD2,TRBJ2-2,CASSQAFLAGGDTGELFF,TGCGCCAGCAGCCAAGCATTCCTAGCGGGAGGGGACACCGGGGAGCTGTTTTTT
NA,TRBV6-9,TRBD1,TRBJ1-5,CATGGNQPQHF,TGTGCTACAGGGGGAAATCAGCCCCAGCATTTT
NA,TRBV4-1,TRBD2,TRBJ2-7,CASSQGTSGYEQYF,TGCGCCAGCAGCCAAGGGACTAGCGGCTACGAGCAGTACTTC
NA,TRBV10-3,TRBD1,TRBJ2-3,CAISGGQGTDTQYF,TGTGCCATCAGTGGGGGACAGGGAACAGATACGCAGTATTTT
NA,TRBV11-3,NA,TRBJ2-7,CAAPREPHEQYF,TGTGCCGCTCCGAGGGAGCCCCACGAGCAGTACTTC
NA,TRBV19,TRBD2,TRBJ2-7,CASSPPAVAGVHEQYF,TGTGCCAGTAGTCCCCCCGCGGTAGCGGGAGTCCACGAGCAGTACTTC
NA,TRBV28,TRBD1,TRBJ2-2,CASSPPKGQGANTGELFF,TGTGCCAGCAGTCCCCCCAAGGGACAGGGCGCGAACACCGGGGAGCTGTTTTTT
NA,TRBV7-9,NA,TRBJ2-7,CASSRIIGSSYEQYF,TGTGCCAGCAGCCGCATAATCGGTAGCTCCTACGAGCAGTACTTC
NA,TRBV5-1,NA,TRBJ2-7,CASSLDRQEQYF,TGCGCCAGCAGCTTGGATAGGCAAGAGCAGTACTTC
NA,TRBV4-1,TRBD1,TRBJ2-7,CASSPRDRGNYEQYF,TGCGCCAGCAGCCCCCGGGACAGGGGGAACTACGAGCAGTACTTC
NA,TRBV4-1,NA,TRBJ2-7,CASSPGPPYEQYF,TGCGCCAGCAGCCCCGGACCCCCCTACGAGCAGTACTTC
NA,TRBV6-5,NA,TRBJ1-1,CASSYSRRDTEAFF,TGTGCCAGCAGTTACTCGAGAAGGGACACTGAAGCTTTCTTT